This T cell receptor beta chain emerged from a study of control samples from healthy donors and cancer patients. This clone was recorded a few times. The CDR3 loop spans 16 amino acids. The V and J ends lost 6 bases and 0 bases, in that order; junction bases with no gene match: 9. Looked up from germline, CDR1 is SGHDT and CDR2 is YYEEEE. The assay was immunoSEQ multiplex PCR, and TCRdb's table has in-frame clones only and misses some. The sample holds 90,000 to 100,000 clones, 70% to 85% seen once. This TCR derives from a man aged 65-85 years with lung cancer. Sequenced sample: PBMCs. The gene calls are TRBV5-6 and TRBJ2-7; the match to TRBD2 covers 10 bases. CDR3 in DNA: TGTGCCAGCACTGGAGGGGGACTAGCGTACTCCTACGAGCAGTACTTC. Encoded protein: CASTGGGLAYSYEQYF.